This T cell receptor (beta chain) appears in the sequencing data of a study of blood T cell repertoires in COVID-19. The overall study: Researchers got acute and convalescent COVID-19 samples from the United States, Italy and Spain. The cDNA or gDNA used as material had been derived from T cells, B-cell-depleted T cells, or PBMCs.

Original methodology: Amplification of reference gene primers provided the estimated nucleated cell counts. The table came from immunoSEQ multiplex PCR; TCRdb's copy has only in-frame clones and leaves some out. V and J calls and clone size are as listed in that table; D and trimming were resolved from the DNA. The repertoire includes some 260,000 clones, 70% to 85% of them detected once, and around 4.1% sits in the top ten. The germline V gene has CDR1 MNHEY and CDR2 SMNVEV (reference sequence). This CDR3 contains 17 residues. V was clipped by 3 bases and J by 4 bases; unmatched bases: 6. This TCR derives from a middle-aged woman with active or convalescent COVID-19. The sample consisted of peripheral blood. This chain links TRBV27 with TRBJ2-1; 13 nucleotides agree with TRBD2. In nucleotides, the CDR3 is TGTGCCAGCAGTTTCCGGACTAGCGGGGGACTTTACAATGAGCAGTTCTTC. This codes for CASSFRTSGGLYNEQFF.